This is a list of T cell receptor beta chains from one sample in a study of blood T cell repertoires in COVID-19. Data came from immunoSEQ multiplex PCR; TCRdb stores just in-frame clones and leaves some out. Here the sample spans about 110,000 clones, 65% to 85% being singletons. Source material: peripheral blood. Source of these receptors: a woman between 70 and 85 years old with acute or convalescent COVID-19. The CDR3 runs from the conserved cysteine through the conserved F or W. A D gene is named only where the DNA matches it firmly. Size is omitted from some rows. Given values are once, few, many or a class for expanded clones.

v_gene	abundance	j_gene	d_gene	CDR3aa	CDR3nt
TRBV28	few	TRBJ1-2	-	CASSSPLGGLNYGYTF	TGTGCCAGCAGTTCCCCGCTTGGAGGGCTGAACTATGGCTACACCTTC
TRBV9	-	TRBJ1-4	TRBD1	CASSLGGQGTEKLFF	TGTGCCAGCAGCCTGGGGGGACAGGGGACCGAAAAACTGTTTTTT
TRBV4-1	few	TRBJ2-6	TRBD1	CASSQSTGGFGSGANVLTF	TGCGCCAGCAGCCAATCCACAGGGGGCTTCGGATCTGGGGCCAACGTCCTGACTTTC
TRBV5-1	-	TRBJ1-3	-	CASSLGGRGFGNTIYF	TGCGCCAGCAGCTTGGGAGGCAGGGGATTCGGAAACACCATATATTTT
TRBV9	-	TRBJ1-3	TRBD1	CASSAWDRGRIRNTIYF	TGTGCCAGCAGCGCCTGGGACAGGGGGCGCATCAGGAACACCATATATTTT
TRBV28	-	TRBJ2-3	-	CASSLVRDITDTQYF	TGTGCCAGCAGTCTCGTACGCGACATCACAGATACGCAGTATTTT
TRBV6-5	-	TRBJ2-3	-	CASSHREADTQYF	TGTGCCAGCAGTCACCGAGAAGCAGATACGCAGTATTTT
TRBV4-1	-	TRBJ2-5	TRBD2	CASSQIQRGPEETQYF	TGCGCCAGCAGCCAAATCCAGCGGGGGCCCGAAGAGACCCAGTACTTC
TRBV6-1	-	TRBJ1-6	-	CASSEVGVSPLHF	TGTGCCAGCAGTGAAGTAGGGGTTTCACCCCTCCACTTT
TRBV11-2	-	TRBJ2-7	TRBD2	CASSRLADTYEQYF	TGTGCCAGCAGTCGACTAGCGGATACCTACGAGCAGTACTTC
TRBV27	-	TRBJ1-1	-	CASSRQGSSTEAFF	TGTGCCAGCAGTCGCCAGGGTTCTAGCACTGAAGCTTTCTTT
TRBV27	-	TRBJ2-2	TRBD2	CASCSGGNTGELFF	TGTGCCAGCTGTAGCGGGGGGAACACCGGGGAGCTGTTTTTT
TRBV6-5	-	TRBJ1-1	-	CASSSYRDMNTEAFF	TGTGCCAGCAGCTCCTACAGAGATATGAACACTGAAGCTTTCTTT
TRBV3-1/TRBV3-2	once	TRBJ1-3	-	CASTLAGAVGDTIYF	TGTGCCAGCACCCTTGCAGGGGCCGTGGGCGACACCATATATTTT
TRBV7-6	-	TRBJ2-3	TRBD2	CASSLNPTSGTADTQYF	TGTGCCAGCAGCTTAAACCCAACTAGCGGGACTGCAGATACGCAGTATTTT
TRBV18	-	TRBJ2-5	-	CASSPTAQETQYF	TGTGCCAGCTCACCGACAGCACAAGAGACCCAGTACTTC
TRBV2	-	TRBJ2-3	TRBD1	CASSGQGAGTDTQYF	TGTGCCAGCAGCGGACAGGGGGCCGGCACAGATACGCAGTATTTT
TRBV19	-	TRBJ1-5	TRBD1	CASRGQGADQPQHF	TGTGCCAGTAGGGGACAGGGGGCGGATCAGCCCCAGCATTTT
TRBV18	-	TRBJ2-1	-	CASSPTYYNEQFF	TGTGCCAGCTCACCAACATATTACAATGAGCAGTTCTTC
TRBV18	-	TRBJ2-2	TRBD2	CASSGTSGNAGELFF	TGTGCCAGCTCCGGGACTAGTGGGAACGCCGGGGAGCTGTTTTTT
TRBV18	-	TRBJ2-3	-	CASSPVQASTDTQYF	TGTGCCAGCTCACCAGTACAGGCGAGCACAGATACGCAGTATTTT
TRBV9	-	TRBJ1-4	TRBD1	CASSLTGGAYEKLFF	TGTGCCAGCAGCCTCACAGGGGGCGCGTATGAAAAACTGTTTTTT
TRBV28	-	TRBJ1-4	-	CASSLNVPGTNEKLFF	TGTGCCAGCAGTTTAAATGTCCCAGGGACTAATGAAAAACTGTTTTTT
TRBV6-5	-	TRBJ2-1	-	CASSPSGVNEQFF	TGTGCCAGCAGTCCGTCCGGGGTGAATGAGCAGTTCTTC
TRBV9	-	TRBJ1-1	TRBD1	CASSVVREGAEAFF	TGTGCCAGCAGCGTAGTTCGGGAGGGGGCCGAAGCTTTCTTT
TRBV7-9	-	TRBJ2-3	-	CASSVLDTQYF	TGTGCCAGCAGCGTCTTGGATACGCAGTATTTT
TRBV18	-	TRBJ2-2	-	CASSPRAGELFF	TGTGCCAGCTCTCCCAGGGCCGGGGAGCTGTTTTTT
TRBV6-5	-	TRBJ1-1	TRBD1	CASSLQGGTEAFF	TGTGCCAGCAGTTTGCAGGGGGGCACTGAAGCTTTCTTT
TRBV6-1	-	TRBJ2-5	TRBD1	CASSDKGQGKETQYF	TGTGCCAGCAGTGATAAGGGACAGGGGAAAGAGACCCAGTACTTC
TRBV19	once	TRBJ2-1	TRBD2	CASSGTSGYNEQFF	TGTGCCAGTAGTGGGACTAGCGGATACAATGAGCAGTTCTTC